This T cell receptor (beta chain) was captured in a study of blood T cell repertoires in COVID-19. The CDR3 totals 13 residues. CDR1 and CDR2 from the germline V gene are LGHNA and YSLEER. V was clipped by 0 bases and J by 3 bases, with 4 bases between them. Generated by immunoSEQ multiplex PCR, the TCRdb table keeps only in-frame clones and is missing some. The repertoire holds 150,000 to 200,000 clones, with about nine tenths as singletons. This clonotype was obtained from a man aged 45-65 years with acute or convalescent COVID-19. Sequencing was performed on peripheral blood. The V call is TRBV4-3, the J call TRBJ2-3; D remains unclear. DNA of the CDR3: TGCGCCAGCAGCCAAGATCCAACAGATACGCAGTATTTT. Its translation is CASSQDPTDTQYF.